The rows below give T cell receptor beta chains drawn from one sample of a study of cytotoxic CD8 clonotypes in ibrutinib-treated CLL. Assay used: immunoSEQ multiplex PCR; TCRdb lists only in-frame clones, some missing. The sample carries 150,000 or so clones, approximately 85% recorded once. The sequencing here drew on PBMCs, taken after 24 months of ibrutinib treatment. The origin of the receptors is a human donor with chronic lymphocytic leukemia. The CDR3 runs from the conserved cysteine through the conserved F or W. D genes are given only for firm matches. Not all rows give a size; the values are once, few, many and, for expanded clones, a class.

>TRBV7-3|TRBJ2-3|TRBD2|-
TGTGCCAGCAGGGTGAGCGGGGGACGCACAGATACGCAGTATTTT
CASRVSGGRTDTQYF
>TRBV7-2|TRBJ1-2|-|-
TGTGCCAGCAGCCCCGAGGGTGCGAACTATGGCTACACCTTC
CASSPEGANYGYTF
>TRBV6-1|TRBJ2-7|TRBD2|-
TGTGCCAGCAGTGAAGCGCTCGGCGGGGGGGCCTACGAGCAGTACTTC
CASSEALGGGAYEQYF
>TRBV6-5|TRBJ2-2|-|-
TGTGCCAGCAGGAACCGGGGGAACACCGGGGAGCTGTTTTTT
CASRNRGNTGELFF
>TRBV28|TRBJ1-1|-|-
TGTGCCAGCACCCCCCGGAACACTGAAGCTTTCTTT
CASTPRNTEAFF
>TRBV6-4|TRBJ1-1|-|-
TGTGCCAGCAGTGTTGTGTGGGGCACTGAAGCTTTCTTT
CASSVVWGTEAFF
>TRBV25-1|TRBJ2-1|TRBD2|once
TGTGCCAGCGTACGGGGCGGGGGCAATGAGCAGTTCTTC
CASVRGGGNEQFF
>TRBV6-6|TRBJ1-1|-|-
TGTGCCAGCAGTTATAGGGGGGAAGGTACTTTCTTT
CASSYRGEGTFF
>TRBV9|TRBJ1-2|TRBD1|-
TGTGCCAGCAGCGTAGCTACGGGACAGATCTATGGCTACACCTTC
CASSVATGQIYGYTF
>TRBV6-5|TRBJ2-7|TRBD1|-
TGTGCCAGCAGTTACTTCGACAGGGAAGGTTACGAGCAGTACTTC
CASSYFDREGYEQYF
>TRBV28|TRBJ1-2|TRBD1|once
TGTGCCAGCAGTTCAGGGACAGGGAGGTTCTATGGCTACACCTTC
CASSSGTGRFYGYTF
>TRBV7-9|TRBJ2-7|-|-
TGTGCCAGCAGCCAATCAGGGTTGCAGTACTTC
CASSQSGLQYF
>TRBV2|TRBJ2-1|-|-
TGTGCCAGTGCTTACCGGGAGTTCAATGAGCAGTTCTTC
CASAYREFNEQFF
>TRBV11-1|TRBJ1-1|TRBD1|-
TGTGCCAGCAGCCGGGACAGCCCTGAAGCTTTCTTT
CASSRDSPEAFF
>TRBV2|TRBJ2-2|TRBD2|-
TGTGCCAGCAGTATGGGACTAGCCTCGAACACCGGGGAGCTGTTTTTT
CASSMGLASNTGELFF
>TRBV28|TRBJ2-3|TRBD1|-
TGTGCCAGCAGTCCTACCGGGACAGGGCTCACAGATACGCAGTATTTT
CASSPTGTGLTDTQYF
>TRBV19|TRBJ2-4|TRBD2|-
TGTGCCAGTAGTATAGATCTCTCGAGTAGCGGGAGGGCCAAAAACATTCAGTACTTC
CASSIDLSSSGRAKNIQYF
>TRBV19|TRBJ2-7|-|few
TGTGCCAGTAGTCGGACGGCAGACTACGAGCAGTACTTC
CASSRTADYEQYF
>TRBV5-4|TRBJ1-2|TRBD1|-
TGTGCCAGCAGCTTGGCCGCGGACAGGGGGATTGGCTACACCTTC
CASSLAADRGIGYTF
>TRBV7-8|TRBJ1-4|-|-
TGTGCCAGCAGCTTAGTAAGCAGGGGCGAAAAACTGTTTTTT
CASSLVSRGEKLFF
>TRBV18|TRBJ1-4|TRBD1|-
TGTGCCAGCTCACCGATAGACAGGGTTGGTGAAAAACTGTTTTTT
CASSPIDRVGEKLFF
>TRBV18|TRBJ2-7|-|-
TGTGCCAGCTCACCTGGACGAGGCAGGGCTGGCGAGCAGTACTTC
CASSPGRGRAGEQYF
>TRBV5-5|TRBJ1-1|-|once
TGTGCCAGCGGCGTTCTGGGGGGCGGCACTGAAGCTTTCTTT
CASGVLGGGTEAFF
>TRBV4-1|TRBJ2-3|-|-
TGCGCCAGCAGCCAACCGGGTACAGATACGCAGTATTTT
CASSQPGTDTQYF
>TRBV10-2|TRBJ2-5|-|-
TGCGCCAGCAGGGGAAGATCTTACCAAGAGACCCAGTACTTC
CASRGRSYQETQYF
>TRBV5-1|TRBJ2-1|TRBD1|-
TGCGCCAGCAGCCTAACCGGGACAGACAATGAGCAGTTCTTC
CASSLTGTDNEQFF
>TRBV19|TRBJ2-7|-|-
TGTGCCAGTAGTGCTGGGATCTACGAGCAGTACTTC
CASSAGIYEQYF
>TRBV11-2|TRBJ2-7|-|few
TGTGCCAGCAGCTCCCCGGACCCGGGCGCCTACGAGCAGTACTTC
CASSSPDPGAYEQYF
>TRBV5-1|TRBJ2-6|-|-
TGCGCCAGCAGCTTAGATCCTGGGGCCAACGTCCTGACTTTC
CASSLDPGANVLTF
>TRBV14|TRBJ2-5|TRBD1|-
TGTGCCAGCAGCGACACAGGGGTCCGAGAGACCCAGTACTTC
CASSDTGVRETQYF
>TRBV7-9|TRBJ2-7|TRBD2|-
TGTGCCAGCAGCTTATCGGGCAAGAGAAGCGGGAGTAGGCACGAGCAGTACTTC
CASSLSGKRSGSRHEQYF
>TRBV28|TRBJ2-7|TRBD1|-
TGTGCCAGCAGTTTAGGAAGGGGGCCGTACGAGCAGTACTTC
CASSLGRGPYEQYF
>TRBV2|TRBJ2-1|TRBD2|-
TGTGCCAGCAAGGTCTTAGCGGGGGGCGGCAATGAGCAGTTCTTC
CASKVLAGGGNEQFF
>TRBV7-3|TRBJ2-1|-|-
TGTGCCAGCAGCCTGGACGCAAAGTACAATGAGCAGTTCTTC
CASSLDAKYNEQFF
>TRBV10-3|TRBJ1-1|TRBD1|-
TGTGCCATCAGTGGGACAGGGGCAACTTTTGAAGCTTTCTTT
CAISGTGATFEAFF
>TRBV30|TRBJ2-7|-|-
TGTGCCTGGAGCCCAGGAACCTACGAGCAGTACTTC
CAWSPGTYEQYF
>TRBV5-6|TRBJ2-5|-|once
TGTGCCAGCGCGTTGGACGGCGTAGAAGAGACCCAGTACTTC
CASALDGVEETQYF
>TRBV10-3|TRBJ1-1|TRBD1|-
TGTGCCACCCAGGACAGGGTTGGCACTGAAGCTTTCTTT
CATQDRVGTEAFF
>TRBV4-2|TRBJ2-1|-|-
TGTGCCAGCAGCCAAGATAGAGGGCACAATGAGCAGTTCTTC
CASSQDRGHNEQFF
>TRBV18|TRBJ2-7|TRBD1|-
TGTGCCAGCTCACCAAACAGGGGGCCTCTCTACGAGCAGTACTTC
CASSPNRGPLYEQYF
>TRBV30|TRBJ1-3|TRBD1|-
TGTGCCTGTACTGGAACTATTCCAGGGGGTTCTGGAAACACCATATATTTT
CACTGTIPGGSGNTIYF
>TRBV21-1|TRBJ2-7|-|-
TGTGCCAGCAGCAAACTGGACAGGGAAAGCTACGAGCAGTACTTC
CASSKLDRESYEQYF
>TRBV11-2|TRBJ2-5|TRBD1|-
TGTGCCAGCAGCCAGGGGGTTAGCCAAGAGACCCAGTACTTC
CASSQGVSQETQYF
>TRBV5-6|TRBJ1-2|-|-
TGTGCCAGCAGCGCGGAGGTCGCAGAGGTGGGCTATGGCTACACCTTC
CASSAEVAEVGYGYTF
>TRBV5-5|TRBJ2-7|-|once
TGTGCCAGCAGCCGAGCGGGCTACGAGCAGTACTTC
CASSRAGYEQYF
>TRBV7-6|TRBJ1-4|-|-
TGTGCCAGCAGCTTGGGGGAGACTAATGAAAAACTGTTTTTT
CASSLGETNEKLFF
>TRBV7-9|TRBJ1-5|-|-
TGTGCCAGCAGCTTCGGGAACAGATCCTTAAATCAGCCCCAGCATTTT
CASSFGNRSLNQPQHF
>TRBV5-4|TRBJ2-5|TRBD2|-
TGTGCCAGCAAGCCTAGCGGGGGGCGAGGAGAGACCCAGTACTTC
CASKPSGGRGETQYF
>TRBV7-3|TRBJ1-1|-|-
TGTGCCAGCAGCACTAGGACCACCCCACCGGAAGCTTTCTTT
CASSTRTTPPEAFF
>TRBV7-2|TRBJ2-3|-|-
TGTGCCAGCAGCTACACAGATACGCAGTATTTT
CASSYTDTQYF
>TRBV9|TRBJ2-1|-|once
TGTGCCAGCAGCGTAGATAGGCCCAATGAGCAGTTCTTC
CASSVDRPNEQFF
>TRBV10-3|TRBJ1-2|-|-
TGTGCCATCAGTGAGGGGGGAGGGTATGGCTACACCTTC
CAISEGGGYGYTF
>TRBV11-1|TRBJ1-2|-|once
TGTGCCAGCAGCCCACGGGGCAGACAGCTCTATGGCTACACCTTC
CASSPRGRQLYGYTF
>TRBV7-3|TRBJ2-2|-|-
TGTGCCAGCAGCTGGAGACTCGGGACCAGCCTAAGCACCGGGGAGCTGTTTTTT
CASSWRLGTSLSTGELFF
>TRBV7-7|TRBJ2-5|TRBD1|-
TGTGCCAGCAGCAAGGGACAGCACCAAGAGACCCAGTACTTC
CASSKGQHQETQYF
>TRBV19|TRBJ2-1|TRBD2|-
TGTGCCAGTAGTCCAAGCGGGACCCACAATGAGCAGTTCTTC
CASSPSGTHNEQFF